What follows are 30 T cell receptor beta chains derived from one specimen sequenced in a study of identical twins. In TCRdb, the 5' RACE reads were re-called with MiXCR into one record per CDR3 protein. The sample holds approximately 600,000 distinct CDR3 sequences, 7% to 7.5% seen once. These data were also reused for a study on yellow fever vaccine responses in identical twins.

Sample: PBMCs. The receptors stem from a woman younger than 35 in good health.

This clonotype was seen repeatedly, ten times or more. The chain employs TRBV6-5 and TRBJ1-5; maybe TRBD1 (6 bases). This CDR3 has 17 residues. Trimming shortened V by 2 bases and J by 6 bases, and 20 bases separated the two germline ends. Germline CDR1 is MNHEY and CDR2 is SVGAGI. CDR3 protein: CASSYGGNQYSFQPQHF. The CDR3 DNA follows: TGTGCCAGCAGTTACGGGGGCAACCAGTACTCTTTTCAGCCCCAGCATTTT.

This rearrangement joins TRBV6-1 to TRBJ2-7, with 14 bases fitting TRBD2. This CDR3 contains 16 residues. V was pared by 6 bases and J by 0 bases, with 4 bases of the junction left unmatched. From germline, CDR1 is MNHNS and CDR2 SASEGT. The CDR3, as DNA: TGTGCCAGCAGGGCCGGGACTAGCGGGAGCTCCTACGAGCAGTACTTC. Amino acid sequence: CASRAGTSGSSYEQYF.

This clonotype was observed at least ten times. The chain joins TRBV5-1 to TRBJ2-7; D gene unclear. CDR1 SGHRS and CDR2 YFSETQ come from the germline V gene. Deletions cut 4 bases from V and 5 bases from J, with 13 bases between. The CDR3 has 13 residues. The CDR3 bases are TGCGCCAGCAGCCCGTCTGGACGGGACGAGCAGTACTTC. It is translated as CASSPSGRDEQYF.

This clonotype was observed at least ten times. V usage is TRBV12-3 or TRBV12-4 and J usage is TRBJ2-7; 14 positions agree with TRBD2. V dropped 6 bases and J dropped 3; count of bases not matched to a gene: 4. CDR3 length equals 15 residues. CDR3 region: CASSHGTSGSYEQYF. The CDR3 nucleotides read TGTGCCAGCAGCCACGGGACTAGCGGGAGCTACGAGCAGTACTTC.

This clonotype was seen only a few times. V and J are TRBV10-3 and TRBJ2-1; 9 positions match TRBD2. This CDR3 has 14 residues. Trimming cost V 6 bases and J 7 bases; bases outside gene matches: 7. The germline gives CDR1 ENHRY, CDR2 SYGVKD. CDR3 amino acids: CAIREGLALNEQFF. For the CDR3, the DNA is TGTGCCATCAGGGAAGGACTAGCGTTGAATGAGCAGTTCTTC.

This clonotype was counted at least ten times. The DNA is left out, because the CDR3 cannot be placed on it with certainty; the CDR3 is given as TCRdb lists it. V usage is TRBV5-1 and J usage is TRBJ2-1; the DNA was not compared with TRBD1, the D call given in the table. CDR1 and CDR2 from the germline V gene are SGHRS and YFSETQ. The CDR3 is 16 amino acids long, termini counted. The CDR3 reads CASSFSLDRGSHEQFF.

This sequence joins TRBV12-3 or TRBV12-4 and TRBJ1-4; perhaps TRBD1 as D (5 bases). Trimming cost V 5 bases and J 8 bases, with 15 bases left between them. The CDR3 runs 14 residues. Written as DNA, the CDR3 is TGTGCCAGCAGTCCACGGGTCCCAGGGGAAAAACTGTTTTTT. Translating it yields CASSPRVPGEKLFF.

This sequence joins TRBV18 and TRBJ2-1, with D perhaps TRBD1 (6 bases). V was cut by 5 bases and J by 5 bases, with 10 bases left in between. The CDR3 length is 13 residues. Germline CDR1 reads KGHSH; CDR2 reads LQKENI. CDR3 in amino acids: CASSGDNDNEQFF. CDR3 in DNA: TGTGCCAGCTCAGGGGACAACGACAATGAGCAGTTCTTC.

The chain is built from TRBV5-5 and TRBJ2-7; 8 bases agree with TRBD2. With 1 base clipped from V and 1 base from J, the junction kept 4 bases outside the gene matches. CDR1 SGHKS and CDR2 YYEKEE come from the germline V gene (reference sequence). The CDR3 runs 15 residues. The CDR3 DNA reads as TGTGCCAGCAGCTTGCGGGGGGGCCCTTCCTACGAGCAGTACGTC. This codes for CASSLRGGPSYEQYV.

This clonotype was seen only a few times. The chain couples TRBV10-2 to TRBJ2-2, with D tentatively TRBD1 (6 bases). This CDR3 comprises 14 residues. Germline V gene lookup returns CDR1 WSHSY and CDR2 SAAADI. V lost 8 bases to trimming and J lost 0 bases, with 10 bases between them. The CDR3 protein is CASDRNANTGELFF. CDR3 nucleotide sequence: TGCGCCAGCGACAGGAACGCGAACACCGGGGAGCTGTTTTTT.

V and J are TRBV2 and TRBJ2-5; TRBD1 matches 8 bases. The CDR3 extends over 13 amino acids. CDR1 is SNHLY, CDR2 FYNNEI, per germline. V lost 8 bases and J lost 5; bases outside the gene matches: 7. The CDR3 is CASLRGLGETQYF. DNA of the CDR3: TGTGCCAGCCTCAGGGGGCTTGGGGAGACCCAGTACTTC.

The chain recombines TRBV28 with TRBJ1-4, with TRBD1 identical over 9 bases. The CDR3 spans 15 residues. Trimming at V came to 6 bases and at J to 8 bases, leaving 10 bases not matched to a gene. The germline V gene has CDR1 MDHEN and CDR2 SYDVKM. The CDR3 DNA sequence: TGTGCCAGCAGAAGGGACAGGGTTCGTCACGAAAAACTGTTTTTT. The encoded protein is CASRRDRVRHEKLFF. Drawing the rest from reference TRBV28 and TRBJ1-4, the complete variable domain is DVKVTQSSRYLVKRTGEKVFLECVQDMDHENMFWYRQDPGLGLRLIYFSYDVKMKEKGDIPEGYSVSREKKERFSLILESASTNQTSMYLCASRRDRVRHEKLFFGSGTQLSVL.

This clonotype was detected a few times. This chain connects TRBV5-5 to TRBJ2-3; D unresolved. This CDR3 is built from 14 residues. CDR1 is SGHKS, CDR2 YYEKEE, per germline (reference sequence). Trimming removed 4 bases at V and 4 bases at J, with 13 bases between. The CDR3 bases are TGTGCCAGCAGCCCCTCAACGGGCCCAGATACGCAGTATTTT. This codes for CASSPSTGPDTQYF.

This clonotype was picked up a small number of times. The V call is TRBV5-1, the J call TRBJ2-3, with D maybe TRBD1 (5 bases). Germline lookup yields CDR1 SGHRS and CDR2 YFSETQ. Trimming took 4 bases from V and 4 from J, leaving 10 bases between them. The CDR3 extends over 13 amino acids. CDR3 in DNA: TGCGCCAGCAGCGAAACAGGTGCAGATACGCAGTATTTT. Protein: CASSETGADTQYF. Full variable domain (outside the CDR3, taken from reference TRBV5-1 and TRBJ2-3): KAGVTQTPRYLIKTRGQQVTLSCSPISGHRSVSWYQQTPGQGLQFLFEYFSETQRNKGNFPGRFSGRQFSNSRSEMNVSTLELGDSALYLCASSETGADTQYFGPGTRLTVL.

V usage is TRBV27 and J usage is TRBJ2-5; D perhaps matches TRBD1 (6 bases). Trimming removed 2 bases at V and 1 base at J, with 20 bases between. CDR3 length: 18 residues. Germline CDR1 is MNHEY and CDR2 is SMNVEV (reference sequence). CDR3 loop: CASSLSFRQGSPQETQYF. CDR3 nucleotide sequence: TGTGCCAGCAGTTTAAGTTTTAGGCAGGGGTCCCCCCAAGAGACCCAGTACTTC.

This clonotype was detected ten times or more. The V call is TRBV7-8, the J call TRBJ1-6; 9 nucleotides agree with TRBD1. Germline values: CDR1 SGHVS, CDR2 FQNEAQ. V shed 5 bases and J 8 bases; nucleotides not matched to a gene: 7. The CDR3 runs 15 residues. CDR3 amino acids: CASSPTGGFDSPLHF. The CDR3 DNA is TGTGCCAGCAGCCCCACAGGGGGCTTTGATTCACCCCTCCACTTT. Based on the CDR3 plus reference TRBV7-8 and TRBJ1-6, the full variable domain is GAGVSQSPRYKVAKRGQDVALRCDPISGHVSLFWYQQALGQGPEFLTYFQNEAQLDKSGLPSDRFFAERPEGSVSTLKIQRTQQEDSAVYLCASSPTGGFDSPLHFGNGTRLTVT.

This clonotype appeared many times. The rearrangement links TRBV20-1 to TRBJ2-5; no clear D. Germline V lookup: CDR1 DFQATT, CDR2 SNEGSKA (reference sequence). The V end was cut by 1 base, the J end by 2 bases, with 14 bases between. The CDR3 runs to 15 residues. The CDR3 here is CSARGVGDLQETQYF. CDR3 nucleotides: TGCAGTGCTAGAGGGGTCGGAGACCTTCAAGAGACCCAGTACTTC.

The chain links TRBV20-1 to TRBJ2-1, with 10 bases lining up with TRBD2. Per germline, CDR1 DFQATT and CDR2 SNEGSKA (reference sequence). This CDR3 has 15 residues. V dropped 0 bases and J dropped 3; count of bases not matched to a gene: 2. The chain's CDR3 is CSARDERGGYNEQFF. CDR3 coding DNA: TGCAGTGCTAGAGATGAGCGGGGGGGCTACAATGAGCAGTTCTTC.

V usage is TRBV7-2 and J usage is TRBJ2-7, with no clear D. The CDR3 covers 15 residues. V lost 5 bases to trimming and J lost 7 bases, with 21 bases between them. Per germline, CDR1 SGHTA and CDR2 FQGNSA. The DNA of the CDR3 is TGTGCCAGCAGCCCCCCCACGGGTGGGGTAAGGGAGCAGTACTTC. This sequence encodes CASSPPTGGVREQYF.

The chain combines TRBV3-1 with TRBJ2-3; 14 bases match TRBD2. This CDR3 is built from 19 residues. The germline V gene encodes CDR1 LGHDT and CDR2 YNNKEL (reference sequence). The junction had 7 bases not matched to a gene; V was cut back by 1 base and J by 1 base. DNA for the CDR3: TGTGCCAGCAGCCAAGCGACTAGCGGGGGGGCCTATGGCACAGATACGCAGTATTTT. Protein: CASSQATSGGAYGTDTQYF.

This clonotype showed up just a few times. In DNA, the CDR3 is TGCAGCGTTATTCAGGGACAGGTCTCTGGGGCCAACGTCCTGACTTTC. Its translation is CSVIQGQVSGANVLTF. The genes are TRBV29-1 and TRBJ2-6; 8 nucleotides match TRBD1. The junction had 6 bases not matched to a gene; V was cut back by 5 bases and J by 0 bases. Germline V lookup: CDR1 SQVTM, CDR2 ANQGSEA. This CDR3 comprises 16 residues.

This clonotype was observed a few times. This chain uses TRBV27 with TRBJ1-5; D possibly corresponds to TRBD1 (5 bases). This CDR3 has 15 amino acids. The V end was cut by 2 bases, the J end by 5 bases, with 13 bases between. The germline CDR1 and CDR2 sequences are MNHEY and SMNVEV (reference sequence). The CDR3 is CASSLDGQYHQPQHF. CDR3 nucleotides: TGTGCCAGCAGTTTAGACGGACAATACCATCAGCCCCAGCATTTT.

This clonotype was recorded at least ten times. V is TRBV28 and J is TRBJ2-7, with 9 bases lining up with TRBD2. The CDR3 contains 15 residues. The J segment lost 2 bases and the V segment lost 3 bases, leaving 5 bases of the junction unmatched. Germline assignment: CDR1 MDHEN and CDR2 SYDVKM. The CDR3: CASSLTSGFTYEQYF. The CDR3 coding sequence is TGTGCCAGCAGTTTGACTAGCGGTTTCACCTACGAGCAGTACTTC. The entire variable domain, with the rest obtained from reference TRBV28 and TRBJ2-7, is as follows: DVKVTQSSRYLVKRTGEKVFLECVQDMDHENMFWYRQDPGLGLRLIYFSYDVKMKEKGDIPEGYSVSREKKERFSLILESASTNQTSMYLCASSLTSGFTYEQYFGPGTRLTVT.

This clonotype was detected a few times. V and J are TRBV12-3 or TRBV12-4 and TRBJ1-5; 8 bases line up with TRBD1. The CDR3 spans 16 residues. V lost 5 bases, J lost 0 bases, and 6 bases stayed unmatched. The CDR3 here is CASSLMQGASNQPQHF. The CDR3 bases are TGTGCCAGCAGTCTAATGCAGGGGGCTAGCAATCAGCCCCAGCATTTT.

This clonotype was counted between two and nine times. This sequence joins TRBV20-1 and TRBJ2-5, with TRBD2 as a possible D gene (7 bases). The CDR3 loop spans 12 amino acids. Germline lookup yields CDR1 DFQATT and CDR2 SNEGSKA (reference sequence). This chain's CDR3 is CSGGPYQETQYF. In nucleotides, the CDR3 is TGCAGCGGGGGGCCGTACCAAGAGACCCAGTACTTC.

This clonotype came up many times. The genes are TRBV20-1 and TRBJ1-2; 9 bases align to TRBD1. This CDR3 is 13 amino acids long. Looked up from germline, CDR1 is DFQATT and CDR2 is SNEGSKA (reference sequence). Unmatched junction bases numbered 4, after V lost 6 bases and J lost 2 bases. The chain's CDR3 is CSATDRGNYGYTF. DNA for the CDR3: TGCAGTGCAACGGACAGGGGAAACTATGGCTACACCTTC.

The table lists this clonotype with a few counts. V is TRBV5-1 and J is TRBJ2-5; TRBD1 matches 8 bases. The ends lost 0 bases at V and 2 bases at J; junction bases unmatched: 9. Germline V gives CDR1 SGHRS, CDR2 YFSETQ. This CDR3 comprises 17 residues. CDR3 nucleotides: TGCGCCAGCAGCTTGGGGCGGACAGGGAGTGGGCAAGAGACCCAGTACTTC. Amino acid sequence: CASSLGRTGSGQETQYF. The full variable domain, completed using reference TRBV5-1 and TRBJ2-5, is KAGVTQTPRYLIKTRGQQVTLSCSPISGHRSVSWYQQTPGQGLQFLFEYFSETQRNKGNFPGRFSGRQFSNSRSEMNVSTLELGDSALYLCASSLGRTGSGQETQYFGPGTRLLVL.

The genes are TRBV11-3 and TRBJ2-7; TRBD2 is a possible D gene (5 bases). V was clipped by 6 bases and J by 6 bases, with 18 bases between them. This CDR3 is built from 14 residues. Germline-derived CDR1 and CDR2 are SGHNT and YENEEA. Here the CDR3 DNA reads TGTGCCAGCAGTTTCACGCCTCTTGGAGGCGAGCAGTACTTC. Amino acid sequence: CASSFTPLGGEQYF.

The chain is built from TRBV19 and TRBJ1-3; 8 nucleotides line up with TRBD1. The germline gives CDR1 LNHDA, CDR2 SQIVND (reference sequence). V shed 4 bases, J shed 5 bases, and the junction held 4 bases outside the gene matches. This CDR3 contains 14 residues. CDR3 DNA: TGTGCCAGTAGTACCGGGACAGGACGAAACACCATATATTTT. Its translation: CASSTGTGRNTIYF.

The chain couples TRBV7-3 to TRBJ2-3; 14 bases match TRBD2. This CDR3 is built from 19 residues. The V gene end was trimmed by 4 bases and the J gene end by 5 bases; junction bases not matched to a gene: 14. The germline V gene has CDR1 SGHTA and CDR2 FQGTGA. This chain's CDR3 is CASSSNPTSGRAGRDTQYF. Written as DNA, the CDR3 is TGTGCCAGCAGCTCGAACCCGACTAGCGGGAGGGCCGGAAGAGATACGCAGTATTTT.